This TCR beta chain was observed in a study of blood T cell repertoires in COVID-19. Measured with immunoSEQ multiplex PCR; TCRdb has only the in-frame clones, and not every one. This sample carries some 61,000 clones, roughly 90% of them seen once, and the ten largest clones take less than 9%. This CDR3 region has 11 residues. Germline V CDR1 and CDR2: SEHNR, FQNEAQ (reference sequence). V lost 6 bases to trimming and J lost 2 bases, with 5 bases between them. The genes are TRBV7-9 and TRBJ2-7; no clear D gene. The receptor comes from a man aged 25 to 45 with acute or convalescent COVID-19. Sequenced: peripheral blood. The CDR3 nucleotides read TGTGCCAGCAGTCAGGCCTACGAGCAGTACTTC. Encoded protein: CASSQAYEQYF. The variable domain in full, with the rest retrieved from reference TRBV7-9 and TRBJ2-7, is DTGVSQNPRHKITKRGQNVTFRCDPISEHNRLYWYRQTLGQGPEFLTYFQNEAQLEKSRLLSDRFSAERPKGSFSTLEIQRTEQGDSAMYLCASSQAYEQYFGPGTRLTVT.